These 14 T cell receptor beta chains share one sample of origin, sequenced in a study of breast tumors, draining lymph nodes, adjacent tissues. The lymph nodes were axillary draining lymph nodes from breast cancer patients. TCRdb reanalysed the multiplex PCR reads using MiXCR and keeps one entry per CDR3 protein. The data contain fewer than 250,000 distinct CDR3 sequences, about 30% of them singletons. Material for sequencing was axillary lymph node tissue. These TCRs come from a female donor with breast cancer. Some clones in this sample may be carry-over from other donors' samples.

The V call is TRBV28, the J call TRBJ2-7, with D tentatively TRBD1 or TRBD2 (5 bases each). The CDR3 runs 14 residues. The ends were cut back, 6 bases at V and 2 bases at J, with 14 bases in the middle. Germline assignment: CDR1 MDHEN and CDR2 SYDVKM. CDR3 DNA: TGTGCCAGCAGACGGGACGTCCGTGCCTACGAGCAGTACTTC. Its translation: CASRRDVRAYEQYF.

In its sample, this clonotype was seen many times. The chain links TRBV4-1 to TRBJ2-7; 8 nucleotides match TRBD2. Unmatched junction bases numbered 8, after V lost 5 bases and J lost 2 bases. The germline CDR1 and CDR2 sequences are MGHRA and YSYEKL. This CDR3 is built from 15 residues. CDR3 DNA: TGCGCCAGCAGCGCGTCTAGCGGGCCTACCTACGAGCAGTACTTC. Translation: CASSASSGPTYEQYF.

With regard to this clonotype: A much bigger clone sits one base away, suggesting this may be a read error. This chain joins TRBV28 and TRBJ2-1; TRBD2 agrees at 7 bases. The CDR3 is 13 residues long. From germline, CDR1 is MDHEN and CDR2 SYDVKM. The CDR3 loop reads CAGSLSGRESTFF. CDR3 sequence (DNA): TGTGCCGGCAGTTTATCGGGGAGGGAGAGCACGTTCTTC.

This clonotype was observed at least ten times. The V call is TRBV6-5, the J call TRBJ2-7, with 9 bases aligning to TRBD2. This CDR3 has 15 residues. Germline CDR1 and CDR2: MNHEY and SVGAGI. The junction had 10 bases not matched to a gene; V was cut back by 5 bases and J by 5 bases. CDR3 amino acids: CASSPPAGGSHEQYF. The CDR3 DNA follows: TGTGCCAGCAGTCCCCCAGCGGGAGGTTCCCACGAGCAGTACTTC.

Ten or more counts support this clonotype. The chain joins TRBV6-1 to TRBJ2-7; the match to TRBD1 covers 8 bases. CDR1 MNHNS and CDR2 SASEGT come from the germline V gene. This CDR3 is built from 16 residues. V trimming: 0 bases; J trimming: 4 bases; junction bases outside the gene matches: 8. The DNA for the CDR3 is TGTGCCAGCAGTGAAGCGCGCAGACAGGGGACATACGAGCAGTACTTC. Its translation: CASSEARRQGTYEQYF.

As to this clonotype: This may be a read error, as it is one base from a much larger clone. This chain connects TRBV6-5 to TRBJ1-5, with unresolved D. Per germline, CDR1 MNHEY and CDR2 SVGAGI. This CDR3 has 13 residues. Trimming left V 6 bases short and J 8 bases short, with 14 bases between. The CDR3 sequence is CASRLDGIKPQHF. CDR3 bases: TGTGCCAGCAGATTAGACGGAATCAAGCCCCAGCATTTT.

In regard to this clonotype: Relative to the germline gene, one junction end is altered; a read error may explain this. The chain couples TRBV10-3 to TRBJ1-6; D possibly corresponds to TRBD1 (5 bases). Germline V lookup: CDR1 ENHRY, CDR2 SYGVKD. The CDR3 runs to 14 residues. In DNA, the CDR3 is TGCGCCGCCTGCGGGGCAAGTGCCAATTCACCCCTCCACTTT. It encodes CAACGASANSPLHF.

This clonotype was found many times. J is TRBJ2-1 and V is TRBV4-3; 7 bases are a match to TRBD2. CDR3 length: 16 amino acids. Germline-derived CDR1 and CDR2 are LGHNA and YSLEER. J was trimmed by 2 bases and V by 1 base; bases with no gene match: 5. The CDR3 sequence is CASSQVLADTYNEQFF. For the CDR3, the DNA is TGCGCCAGCAGCCAAGTTCTAGCGGACACCTACAATGAGCAGTTCTTC.

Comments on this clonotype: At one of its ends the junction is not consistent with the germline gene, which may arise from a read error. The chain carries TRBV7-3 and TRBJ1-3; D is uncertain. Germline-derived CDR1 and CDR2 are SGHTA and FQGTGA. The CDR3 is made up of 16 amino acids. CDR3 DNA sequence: TGTGCCAGCAGCTTCGTCGGACGAAGCTCTGGAAACACCACATATTTT. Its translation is CASSFVGRSSGNTTYF.

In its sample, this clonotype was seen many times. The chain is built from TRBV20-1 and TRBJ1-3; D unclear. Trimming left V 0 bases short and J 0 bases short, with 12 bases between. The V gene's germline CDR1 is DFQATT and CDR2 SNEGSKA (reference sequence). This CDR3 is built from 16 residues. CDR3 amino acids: CSARDSGSVSGNTIYF. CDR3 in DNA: TGCAGTGCTAGAGATTCCGGCTCGGTCTCTGGAAACACCATATATTTT.

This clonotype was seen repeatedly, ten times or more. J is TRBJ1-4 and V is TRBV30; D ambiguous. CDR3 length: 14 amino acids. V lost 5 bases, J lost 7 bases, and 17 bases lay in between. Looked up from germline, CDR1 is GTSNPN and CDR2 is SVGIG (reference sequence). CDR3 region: CAWAEGKGSEKLFF. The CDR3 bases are TGTGCCTGGGCCGAGGGAAAGGGATCTGAAAAACTGTTTTTT.

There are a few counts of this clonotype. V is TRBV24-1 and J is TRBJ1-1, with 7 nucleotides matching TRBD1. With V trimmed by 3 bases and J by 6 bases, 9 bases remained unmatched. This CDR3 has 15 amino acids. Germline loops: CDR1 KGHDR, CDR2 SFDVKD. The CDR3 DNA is TGTGCCACCAGTGATCCTAGGGGGCCTTCTCCTGAAGCTTTCTTT. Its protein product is CATSDPRGPSPEAFF.

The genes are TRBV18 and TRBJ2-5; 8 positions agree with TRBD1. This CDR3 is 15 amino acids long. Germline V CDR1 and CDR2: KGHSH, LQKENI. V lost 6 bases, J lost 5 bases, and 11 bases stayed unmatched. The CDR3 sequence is CASSRATGGSETQYF. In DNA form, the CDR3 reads TGTGCCAGCTCGCGAGCTACAGGGGGAAGCGAGACCCAGTACTTC.

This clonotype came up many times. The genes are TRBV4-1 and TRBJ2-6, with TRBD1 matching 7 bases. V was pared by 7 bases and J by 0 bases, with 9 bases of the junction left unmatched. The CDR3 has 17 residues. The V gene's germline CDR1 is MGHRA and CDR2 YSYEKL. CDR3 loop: CASTMTGLNSGANVLTF. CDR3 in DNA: TGCGCCAGCACCATGACAGGGTTAAACTCTGGGGCCAACGTCCTGACTTTC.